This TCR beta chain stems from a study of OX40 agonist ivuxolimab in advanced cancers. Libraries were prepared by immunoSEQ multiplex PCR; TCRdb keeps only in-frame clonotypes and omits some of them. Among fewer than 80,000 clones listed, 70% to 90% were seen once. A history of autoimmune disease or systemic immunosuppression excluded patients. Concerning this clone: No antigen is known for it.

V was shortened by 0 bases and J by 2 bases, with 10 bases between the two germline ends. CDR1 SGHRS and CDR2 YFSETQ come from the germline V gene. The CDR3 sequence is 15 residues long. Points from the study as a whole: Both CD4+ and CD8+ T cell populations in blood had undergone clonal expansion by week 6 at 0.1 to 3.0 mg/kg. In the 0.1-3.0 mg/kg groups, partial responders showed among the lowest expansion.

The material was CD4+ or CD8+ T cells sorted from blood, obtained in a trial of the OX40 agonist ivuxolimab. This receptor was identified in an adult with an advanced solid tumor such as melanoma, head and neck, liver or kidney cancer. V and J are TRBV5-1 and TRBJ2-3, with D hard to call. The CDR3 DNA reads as TGCGCCAGCAGCTTGGATGCGAGTTACACAGATACGCAGTATTTT. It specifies CASSLDASYTDTQYF.